A selection of T cell receptor beta chains follows, all from one sample in a study of cytomegalovirus exposure and HLA in healthy donors. The method was immunoSEQ multiplex PCR; TCRdb's version includes in-frame clones alone and lacks a portion of them. This sample has 160,000 or so clones, with roughly three quarters found just once. The sequenced sample consisted of PBMCs. The receptors were gathered from a middle-aged woman in good health and CMV-seropositive. The CDR3 runs from the conserved cysteine through the conserved F or W. A D gene is named only where the DNA matches it firmly. Expanded clones get a size class; other rows say once, few or many, or leave the size out.

V gene	clone size	D gene	J gene	CDR3 DNA	CDR3 protein
TRBV7-2	NA	NA	TRBJ2-2	TGTGCCAGCAGCTTAGGATCCGGGGCGAACACCGGGGAGCTGTTTTTT	CASSLGSGANTGELFF
TRBV5-6	NA	NA	TRBJ2-3	TGTGCCAGCAGCTTGCTGAGGGATAACACAGATACGCAGTATTTT	CASSLLRDNTDTQYF
TRBV2	NA	NA	TRBJ2-7	TGTGCCAGCAGTCCAGCGTACGAGCAGTACTTC	CASSPAYEQYF
TRBV7-9	NA	NA	TRBJ2-3	TGTGCCAGCAGAATTCTTGGGCACACAGATACGCAGTATTTT	CASRILGHTDTQYF
TRBV7-8	NA	NA	TRBJ1-5	TGTGCCAGCAGCCCCGGCGGGGAAGCCCAGCCCCAGCATTTT	CASSPGGEAQPQHF
TRBV13	NA	NA	TRBJ2-7	TGTGCCAGCAGCTCCGTAGCGGCGGGCTCCTACGAGCAGTACTTC	CASSSVAAGSYEQYF
TRBV15	NA	TRBD1	TRBJ1-5	TGTGCCACCAGCAGACCCGGACAGGGGGCTTATCAGCCCCAGCATTTT	CATSRPGQGAYQPQHF
TRBV18	NA	TRBD1	TRBJ2-2	TGTGCCAGCTCGCCAACCGCGACAGGGGCGAACACCGGGGAGCTGTTTTTT	CASSPTATGANTGELFF
TRBV7-9	NA	TRBD1	TRBJ1-2	TGTGCCAGCAGCTTAAGAGACAGGGGTGGCTACACCTTC	CASSLRDRGGYTF
TRBV10-2	NA	NA	TRBJ1-1	TGCGCCGCTACATCGGGGGGTTTCACGAACACTGAAGCTTTCTTT	CAATSGGFTNTEAFF
TRBV5-1	NA	NA	TRBJ2-2	TGCGCCAGCAGCTTGATGTGGGGGGTTAATACCGGGGAGCTGTTTTTT	CASSLMWGVNTGELFF
TRBV5-6	NA	TRBD1	TRBJ1-2	TGTGCCAGCACCAGGGACAGGGATGGTGGCTACACCTTC	CASTRDRDGGYTF
TRBV7-9	few	NA	TRBJ2-1	TGTTCCAGCAGATGGAGGGGTGAGCAGTTCTTC	CSSRWRGEQFF
TRBV11-2	NA	NA	TRBJ1-2	TGTGCCAGCAGCTTAGGCGGGCGAGGCTACACCTTC	CASSLGGRGYTF
TRBV2	few	NA	TRBJ2-5	TGTGCCAGCAGTCTTTCGAGAACGGTTCAAGAGACCCAGTACTTC	CASSLSRTVQETQYF
TRBV15	NA	NA	TRBJ2-7	TGTGCCACCAGCAGAAGGGGGTCGAGGACCTACGAGCAGTACTTC	CATSRRGSRTYEQYF
TRBV28	NA	NA	TRBJ1-3	TGTGCCAGCAACCCCCCAGGGATCTCTGGAAACACCATATATTTT	CASNPPGISGNTIYF
TRBV6-5	NA	TRBD1	TRBJ1-1	TGTGCCAGCAGTCCGTATAACAGGGGCCCTGAAGCTTTCTTT	CASSPYNRGPEAFF
TRBV30	NA	NA	TRBJ1-2	TGTGCCTGGAGTGTATCAGGGAAACTCTATGGCTACACCTTC	CAWSVSGKLYGYTF
TRBV7-3	NA	TRBD2	TRBJ2-4	TGTGCCAGCAGCCCAACGGGGGGAACCAAAAACATTCAGTACTTC	CASSPTGGTKNIQYF
TRBV5-6	NA	NA	TRBJ1-6	TGTGCCAGCTCGCGGAGAGGCGTCCCCTCACCCCTCCACTTT	CASSRRGVPSPLHF
TRBV5-6	NA	TRBD2	TRBJ2-6	TGTGCCAGCAGCTCCTACGGGGGGGGAACTGGGGCCAACGGCCTGACTTTC	CASSSYGGGTGANGLTF
TRBV7-2	NA	TRBD2	TRBJ2-3	TGTGCCAGCGGCTTACCGGGGACTAGCGGGGGGGGCACGCAGTATTTT	CASGLPGTSGGGTQYF
TRBV12-5	NA	NA	TRBJ2-5	TGTGCTAGTGCCCCCCCGACTCCGGAGGCGGAGACCCAGTACTTC	CASAPPTPEAETQYF
TRBV7-8	NA	NA	TRBJ1-1	TGTGCCAGCAGCCTCGTGGGGGGGGCGTTGAACACTGAAGCTTTCTTT	CASSLVGGALNTEAFF
TRBV27	NA	NA	TRBJ1-2	TGTGCCAGCAGTTTTGCGGGGGGCTATGGCTACACCTTC	CASSFAGGYGYTF
TRBV27	NA	TRBD1	TRBJ1-2	TGTGCCAGCAGACCACATGAGACAGGGAACTATGGCTACACCTTC	CASRPHETGNYGYTF
TRBV30	few	NA	TRBJ1-5	TGTGCCTGGAGTGCGCGATATAGCAATCAGCCCCAGCATTTT	CAWSARYSNQPQHF
TRBV7-9	once	TRBD2	TRBJ2-1	TGTTCCAGCAGCTTAAGGGTGACTAGCGGGGTTGATGAGCAGTTCTTC	CSSSLRVTSGVDEQFF
TRBV18	NA	NA	TRBJ2-1	TGTGCCAGCTCACCGGGGGGAGATGAGCAGTTCTTC	CASSPGGDEQFF
TRBV6-6	NA	NA	TRBJ2-7	TGTGCCAGCAGTCCCCGATTGGCAGGGTCCCACGAGCAGTACTTC	CASSPRLAGSHEQYF
TRBV14	few	NA	TRBJ2-5	TGTGCCAGCAGCCCTCAAGCGCCTAGACAAGAGACCCAGTACTTC	CASSPQAPRQETQYF
TRBV19	few	NA	TRBJ1-5	TGTGCCAGTAGTATAGACACTGGAGGCAATCAGCCCCAGCATTTT	CASSIDTGGNQPQHF
TRBV4-1	NA	TRBD1	TRBJ2-7	TGCGCCAGCAGCCAACGACAGGGATCCTACGAGCAGTACTTC	CASSQRQGSYEQYF
TRBV2	once	NA	TRBJ2-2	TGTGCCAGCAGTGAAACCAGGGGTGGCACCGGGGAGCTGTTTTTT	CASSETRGGTGELFF
TRBV7-3	NA	NA	TRBJ2-3	TGTGCCAGCAGCCCGACCTCGCGAGGGTCTGGCACAGATACGCAGTATTTT	CASSPTSRGSGTDTQYF
TRBV5-4	NA	NA	TRBJ1-2	TGTGCCAGCAGTTGGTGGGGCGGGAGCGGCTACACCTTC	CASSWWGGSGYTF
TRBV15	NA	TRBD1	TRBJ1-2	TGTGCCACCAGCAGAGATTTAAAAGGGGGCGCCTATGGCTACACCTTC	CATSRDLKGGAYGYTF
TRBV5-6	NA	TRBD2	TRBJ2-5	TGTGCCAGCAGCTCCGGGACTAGAAGGCGGGGAGAGACCCAGTACTTC	CASSSGTRRRGETQYF
TRBV5-1	NA	NA	TRBJ1-2	TGCGCCAGCAGCCTGGACACGGGGATCTATGGCTACACCTTC	CASSLDTGIYGYTF
TRBV28	NA	TRBD2	TRBJ2-5	TGTGCCAGCAGTTTATTGACAGCGGGGGGGCGGGAGACCCAGTACTTC	CASSLLTAGGRETQYF
TRBV19	NA	NA	TRBJ1-5	TGTGCCAGTAGTTCTCAGGTAGTTAGCAATCAGCCCCAGCATTTT	CASSSQVVSNQPQHF
TRBV11-2	NA	NA	TRBJ2-2	TGTGCCAGCACCCACGGGGGGGAGCTGTTTTTT	CASTHGGELFF
TRBV19	NA	TRBD1	TRBJ2-1	TGTGCCAGTAGTATTTCAGGGGGAAAGTACAATGAGCAGTTCTTC	CASSISGGKYNEQFF
TRBV19	few	NA	TRBJ1-2	TGTGCCAGTAGTCCACAGGGTTCAATGCGGGGCTACACCTTC	CASSPQGSMRGYTF
TRBV2	NA	NA	TRBJ1-3	TGTGCCAGCAAGGTCCCCAGAGGAGACACCATATATTTT	CASKVPRGDTIYF
TRBV15	NA	NA	TRBJ1-6	TGTGCCACCAGCAGAGATAGGGGGTCCCTCCACTTT	CATSRDRGSLHF
TRBV4-2	NA	TRBD2	TRBJ2-3	TGTGCCAGCAGCCAAGAAGGTCCGAGGGGCGGGGGAAAACAGTATTTT	CASSQEGPRGGGKQYF
TRBV10-3	NA	TRBD1	TRBJ1-2	TGTGCCATCAGTGAACAGGGGACGGGCTACACCTTC	CAISEQGTGYTF
TRBV7-2	NA	NA	TRBJ1-6	TGTGCCAGCAGCTTAGCGCCCACAGGGCTCCGTTCACCCCTCCACTTT	CASSLAPTGLRSPLHF
TRBV7-9	NA	NA	TRBJ1-2	TGCGCCAGCAGCCAAGTTGTGGGGAGTGGCTACACCTTC	CASSQVVGSGYTF
TRBV7-8	NA	TRBD2	TRBJ2-2	TGTGCCAGCAGCATCCCCGGCGGGGGAACCGGGGAGCTGTTTTTT	CASSIPGGGTGELFF
TRBV19	NA	TRBD1	TRBJ1-2	TGTGCCAGTAGTGACCGGACAGGGGGCTTTTGGAATGGCTACACCTTC	CASSDRTGGFWNGYTF